A single sample gave rise to the 6 T cell receptor beta chains below, sequenced in a study of T cell responses to AZD1222 COVID-19 vaccine. Method: immunoSEQ multiplex PCR; TCRdb's copy keeps in-frame clones and lacks some. Counted here are roughly 150,000 clones, approximately 89% occurring once; the ten biggest clones make up 1% to 1.5%. Here the sequenced sample was peripheral blood, taken 28 days after the second AZD1222 dose. The origin of the receptors is an adult who received the AZD1222 COVID-19 vaccine.

The chain joins TRBV5-1 to TRBJ2-5; D possibly corresponds to TRBD2 (6 bases). Germline V gene sequence: CDR1 SGHRS, CDR2 YFSETQ. V gave up 4 bases and J gave up 1 base, with 11 bases separating them. This CDR3 has 14 amino acids. The CDR3 region has the DNA TGCGCCAGCAGCCCTCGGGACTTCCAAGAGACCCAGTACTTC. Its protein product is CASSPRDFQETQYF.

This rearrangement joins TRBV19 to TRBJ1-3, with D perhaps TRBD1 (5 bases). CDR3 size: 15 residues. V was pared by 8 bases and J by 0 bases, with 14 bases between. Germline-derived CDR1 and CDR2 are LNHDA and SQIVND (reference sequence). The chain's CDR3 is CASVRGRSSGNTIYF. The DNA for the CDR3 is TGTGCCAGTGTTCGGGGACGGAGCTCTGGAAACACCATATATTTT.

This rearrangement joins TRBV4-1 to TRBJ1-4; D uncertain. V lost 0 bases and J lost 3, with 11 bases in between. Per the germline V gene, CDR1 is MGHRA and CDR2 is YSYEKL. The CDR3 runs to 16 residues. In DNA form, the CDR3 reads TGCGCCAGCAGCCAAGATTCTGGAGCCCCTAATGAAAAACTGTTTTTT. Amino acids: CASSQDSGAPNEKLFF.

CDR3 region: CASSYSGTADYEQYF. The CDR3, as DNA: TGTGCCAGCAGTTACTCTGGGACAGCGGACTACGAGCAGTACTTC. This sequence joins TRBV6-2 or TRBV6-3 and TRBJ2-7, with 7 bases aligning to TRBD1. Trimming cost V 0 bases and J 3 bases; bases outside gene matches: 5. Germline V gene lookup returns CDR1 MNHEY and CDR2 SVGEGT. CDR3 size: 15 residues.

Only a few counts were recorded for this clone. The CDR3 coding sequence is TGCAGCGTTGCCAGGGGGTCAGATACGCAGTATTTT. It specifies CSVARGSDTQYF. The V call is TRBV29-1, the J call TRBJ2-3, with 7 bases aligning to TRBD1. The CDR3 is 12 amino acids. The trim removed 4 bases at V and 4 bases at J, leaving 2 bases unmatched. Germline CDR1 reads SQVTM; CDR2 reads ANQGSEA.

The chain carries TRBV27 and TRBJ2-1, with 7 bases identical to TRBD2. The germline V gene encodes CDR1 MNHEY and CDR2 SMNVEV (reference sequence). The length of the CDR3 is 15 residues. After removal of 5 bases from V and 2 bases from J, the junction contained 6 bases not matched to a gene. CDR3 in DNA: TGTGCCAGCAGTCAAGGGAGGGCCCCCTACAATGAGCAGTTCTTC. Residues: CASSQGRAPYNEQFF.